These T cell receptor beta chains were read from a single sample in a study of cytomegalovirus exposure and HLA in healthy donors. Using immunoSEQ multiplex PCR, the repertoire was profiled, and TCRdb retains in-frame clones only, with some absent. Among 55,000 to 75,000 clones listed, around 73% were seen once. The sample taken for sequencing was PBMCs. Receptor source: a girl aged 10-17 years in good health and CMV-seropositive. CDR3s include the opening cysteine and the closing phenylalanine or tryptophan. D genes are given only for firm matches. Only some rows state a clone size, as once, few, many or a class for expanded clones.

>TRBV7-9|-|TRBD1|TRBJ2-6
CASSLGTGFSNVLTF
TGTGCCAGCAGCTTAGGGACAGGGTTTAGCAACGTCCTGACTTTC
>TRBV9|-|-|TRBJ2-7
CASSARAGRGYEQYF
TGTGCCAGCAGCGCCCGGGCGGGGAGAGGGTACGAGCAGTACTTC
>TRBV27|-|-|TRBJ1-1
CASSLTRLMNTEAFF
TGTGCCAGCAGTTTAACAAGACTCATGAACACTGAAGCTTTCTTT
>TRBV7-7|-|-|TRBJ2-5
CASSFGSQETQYF
TGTGCCAGCAGCTTTGGGAGCCAAGAGACCCAGTACTTC
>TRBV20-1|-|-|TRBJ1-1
CSAAQGEAFF
TGCAGTGCCGCACAGGGTGAAGCTTTCTTT
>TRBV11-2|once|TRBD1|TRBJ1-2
CASSFSAGTGKGYTF
TGTGCCAGCAGCTTTTCAGCCGGGACAGGGAAGGGCTACACCTTC
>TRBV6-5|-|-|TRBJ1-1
CASSYLSGTEAFF
TGTGCCAGCAGTTACTTAAGCGGGACTGAAGCTTTCTTT
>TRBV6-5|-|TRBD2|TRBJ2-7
CASSRTSGNSYEQYF
TGTGCCAGCAGCCGTACTAGCGGGAATTCCTACGAGCAGTACTTC
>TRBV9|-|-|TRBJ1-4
CASSTRLGTNEKLFF
TGTGCCAGCAGCACGCGGTTGGGAACTAATGAAAAACTGTTTTTT
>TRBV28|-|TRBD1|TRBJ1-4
CASSSPTGANEKLFF
TGTGCCAGCAGTTCCCCGACAGGGGCAAATGAAAAACTGTTTTTT
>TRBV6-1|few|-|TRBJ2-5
CASRGVETQYF
TGTGCCAGCAGGGGAGTCGAGACCCAGTACTTC
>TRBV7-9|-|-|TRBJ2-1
CASSFGREPYNEQFF
TGTGCCAGCAGCTTTGGGCGGGAACCCTACAATGAGCAGTTCTTC
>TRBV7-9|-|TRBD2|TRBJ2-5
CASRLGLAARSGDQETQYF
TGTGCCAGCAGACTGGGACTAGCGGCGAGAAGTGGAGACCAAGAGACCCAGTACTTC
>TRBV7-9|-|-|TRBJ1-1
CASSTNSNTEAFF
TGTGCCAGCAGCACCAACTCGAACACTGAAGCTTTCTTT
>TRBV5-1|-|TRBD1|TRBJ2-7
CASSLWTGAGSSYYEQYF
TGCGCCAGCAGCTTGTGGACAGGGGCCGGGTCCTCCTACTACGAGCAGTACTTC
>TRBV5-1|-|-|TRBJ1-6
CASSLAGRGSPLHF
TGCGCCAGCAGCTTGGCCGGCAGGGGTTCACCCCTCCACTTT
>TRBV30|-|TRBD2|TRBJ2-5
CAWSVSGGQETQYF
TGTGCCTGGAGTGTATCGGGGGGGCAAGAGACCCAGTACTTC
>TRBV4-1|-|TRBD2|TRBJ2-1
CASSQLSGRSSYNEQFF
TGCGCCAGCAGCCAATTAAGCGGGAGGAGCTCCTACAATGAGCAGTTCTTC
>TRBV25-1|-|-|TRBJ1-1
CASSEYRGLKLF
TGTGCCAGCAGTGAATATAGGGGCCTCAAACTCTTT